The clone carrying this TCR beta chain showed up just a few times. The library targeted TCRbeta and was prepared with unique molecular identifiers. TCRdb used MiXCR to reprocess the PCR reads, holding one entry per CDR3 protein. Here the sample spans about 360,000 distinct CDR3 sequences, 10% to 15% being singletons. The CDR3 is made up of 17 amino acids. V lost 0 bases, J lost 9 bases, and 13 bases stayed unmatched. Germline CDR1 reads LGHNA; CDR2 reads YSLEER. The data were obtained in a study of T-cell reconstitution after alpha-beta-depleted transplantation in children. The chain links TRBV4-3 to TRBJ2-1; 8 bases align to TRBD1. This sequence was found in a human donor who donated a stem cell graft to a child with Fanconi anemia. The specimen was PBMCs, collected from the stem cell graft. The CDR3 sequence is CASSQDWGTGLPFEQFF. CDR3 coding DNA: TGCGCCAGCAGCCAAGATTGGGGGACAGGTCTCCCATTTGAGCAGTTCTTC.